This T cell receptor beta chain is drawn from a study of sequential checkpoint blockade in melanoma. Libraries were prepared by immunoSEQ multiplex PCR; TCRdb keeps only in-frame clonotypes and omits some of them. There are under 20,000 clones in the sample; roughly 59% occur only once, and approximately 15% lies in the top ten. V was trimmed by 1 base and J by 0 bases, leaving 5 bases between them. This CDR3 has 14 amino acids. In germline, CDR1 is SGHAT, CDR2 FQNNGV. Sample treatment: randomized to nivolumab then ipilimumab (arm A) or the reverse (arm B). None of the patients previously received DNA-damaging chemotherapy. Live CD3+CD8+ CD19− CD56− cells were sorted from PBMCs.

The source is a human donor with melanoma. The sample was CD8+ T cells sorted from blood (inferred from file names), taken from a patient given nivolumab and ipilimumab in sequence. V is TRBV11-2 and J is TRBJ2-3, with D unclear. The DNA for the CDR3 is TGTGCCAGCAGCTTAGTAGAAAGCACAGATACGCAGTATTTT. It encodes CASSLVESTDTQYF.